Below, 30 T cell receptor beta chains from the same sample are listed, as sequenced in a study of blood T cells in healthy people across ages. A second PCR of roughly 7 to 11 cycles used a sample-barcoded 5' primer and a J-beta primer mix. MiXCR, run by TCRdb on the 5' RACE reads, gives a single entry per CDR3 protein. The sample consists of some 1.5 million distinct CDR3 sequences, 28% of them appearing once. The sample consisted of blood. These receptors were collected from a woman aged 30 to 39 in good health.

V gene TRBV27 combines with J gene TRBJ2-3; D may be TRBD1 or TRBD2 (5 bases each). Germline V lookup: CDR1 MNHEY, CDR2 SMNVEV (reference sequence). V was shortened by 5 bases and J by 4 bases, with 7 bases between the two germline ends. The CDR3 is 12 amino acids. The chain's CDR3 is CASSMGADTQYF. CDR3 nucleotide sequence: TGTGCCAGCAGTATGGGGGCAGATACGCAGTATTTT.

This clonotype was seen a few times. The rearrangement uses TRBV11-2 and TRBJ2-3, with 9 bases fitting TRBD2. The CDR3 contains 15 residues. The junction had 9 bases not matched to a gene; V was cut back by 6 bases and J by 5 bases. Looked up from germline, CDR1 is SGHAT and CDR2 is FQNNGV. The CDR3 nucleotides read TGTGCCAGCAGTTTATTTCAGCGGGAGGAAGATACGCAGTATTTT. This codes for CASSLFQREEDTQYF. The whole variable domain, filled in from reference TRBV11-2 and TRBJ2-3, reads EAGVAQSPRYKIIEKRQSVAFWCNPISGHATLYWYQQILGQGPKLLIQFQNNGVVDDSQLPKDRFSAERLKGVDSTLKIQPAKLEDSAVYLCASSLFQREEDTQYFGPGTRLTVL.

The V call is TRBV4-1, the J call TRBJ2-6; unclear D gene. The CDR3 consists of 14 residues. CDR1 is MGHRA and CDR2 is YSYEKL in the germline V gene. V was pared by 7 bases and J by 1 base, with 8 bases between. In DNA form, the CDR3 reads TGCGCCAGCAACTTCACTTCTGGGGCCAACGTCCTGACTTTC. This sequence encodes CASNFTSGANVLTF.

CDR3 protein: CSVGGTREMHEQFF. The CDR3 DNA reads TGCAGCGTTGGGGGGACTAGAGAGATGCATGAGCAGTTCTTC. The gene calls are TRBV29-1 and TRBJ2-1; TRBD2 aligns across 8 bases. The junction had 10 bases not matched to a gene; V was cut back by 4 bases and J by 8 bases. The CDR3 totals 14 residues. Germline-derived CDR1 and CDR2 are SQVTM and ANQGSEA.

This clonotype was found many times. One end of the junction fails to match germline, which may point to a read error. The rearrangement links TRBV5-1 to TRBJ2-7; D unresolved. This CDR3 has 14 amino acids. Germline V gene lookup returns CDR1 SGHRS and CDR2 YFSETQ. CDR3 residues: CASSLGVTAYEQYF. The CDR3 bases are TGTGCCAGCAGCTTAGGAGTTACCGCCTACGAGCAGTACTTC.

A word on this clonotype: Relative to the germline gene, one junction end is altered; a read error may explain this. V and J are TRBV7-6 and TRBJ1-2; weak D call: TRBD1 (5 bases). CDR3 length equals 16 residues. Germline CDR1 reads SGHVS; CDR2 reads FNYEAQ. The CDR3: CASSDSPGTDPYGHTF. DNA of the CDR3: TGTGCCAGCAGCGACTCCCCAGGGACGGATCCCTATGGCCACACCTTC.

A few counts support this clonotype. CDR3 sequence reads: CASSLVGTGVNEQYF. DNA of the CDR3: TGCGCCAGCAGCTTGGTAGGGACAGGGGTCAACGAGCAGTACTTC. The rearrangement joins TRBV5-1 to TRBJ2-7; TRBD1 aligns across 10 bases. CDR1 and CDR2 from the germline V gene are SGHRS and YFSETQ. The CDR3 loop spans 15 amino acids. J gave up 5 bases and V 0 bases, and 5 bases lay outside the gene matches.

V usage is TRBV12-3 or TRBV12-4 and J usage is TRBJ2-7, with D unresolved. The CDR3 runs 14 residues. Trimming left V 4 bases short and J 2 bases short, with 12 bases between. The CDR3: CASSSRNSTYEQYF. The CDR3 DNA reads TGTGCCAGCAGTTCCCGGAACAGCACCTACGAGCAGTACTTC.

The chain is built from TRBV9 and TRBJ2-5; D call uncertain. The CDR3 is 14 residues long. Per the germline V gene, CDR1 is SGDLS and CDR2 is YYNGEE. With 0 bases removed from V and 4 bases from J, the gap between germline ends came to 10 bases. CDR3 nucleotides: TGTGCCAGCAGCGTAGCTGGGCACTCAGAGACCCAGTACTTC. Amino acids: CASSVAGHSETQYF.

This clonotype has a count of ten or more. This chain uses TRBV4-1 with TRBJ2-4, with TRBD2 identical over 13 bases. V shed 2 bases and J 6 bases; nucleotides not matched to a gene: 10. Germline V lookup: CDR1 MGHRA, CDR2 YSYEKL. The CDR3 runs 18 residues. The CDR3 reads CASSQPLLAGGFRNIQYF. In nucleotides, the CDR3 is TGCGCCAGCAGCCAACCCTTACTAGCGGGGGGGTTCAGAAACATTCAGTACTTC.

This clonotype was found a few times. The chain employs TRBV20-1 and TRBJ1-1; 9 nucleotides match TRBD1. V lost 6 bases and J lost 1; bases outside the gene matches: 3. Looked up from germline, CDR1 is DFQATT and CDR2 is SNEGSKA (reference sequence). The CDR3 loop spans 13 amino acids. The CDR3 region is CSAKGQGNTEAFF. The CDR3 DNA is TGCAGTGCCAAGGGACAGGGGAACACTGAAGCTTTCTTT.

This clonotype has a count of ten or more. The CDR3 region is CASSSRRTGAYEQYF. The CDR3 DNA is TGTGCCAGCAGTTCCAGACGGACAGGGGCCTACGAGCAGTACTTC. The J gene is TRBJ2-7, the V gene TRBV7-2; 9 bases line up with TRBD1. CDR3 size: 15 residues. The germline V gene encodes CDR1 SGHTA and CDR2 FQGNSA. With 6 bases clipped from V and 2 bases from J, the junction kept 8 bases outside the gene matches.

The genes are TRBV20-1 and TRBJ2-1; 14 bases are shared with TRBD2. J lost 3 bases, V lost 3 bases, and 13 bases had no gene match. In germline, CDR1 is DFQATT, CDR2 SNEGSKA (reference sequence). CDR3 length: 19 residues. CDR3 sequence (DNA): TGCAGTGCTAGGAGGCCCTACGGGACTAGCGGGGGCCACTACAATGAGCAGTTCTTC. Residues: CSARRPYGTSGGHYNEQFF.

This sequence joins TRBV2 and TRBJ1-2; TRBD1 matches 8 bases. V trimming: 6 bases; J trimming: 4 bases; junction bases outside the gene matches: 10. The CDR3 is 15 residues long. Germline CDR1 and CDR2: SNHLY and FYNNEI. The CDR3 protein is CASRGGGQAVYGYTF. In nucleotides, the CDR3 is TGTGCCAGCAGGGGCGGGGGACAGGCGGTCTATGGCTACACCTTC.

CDR3 residues: CASSPYFWSGTHSNHHF. The CDR3 DNA reads as TGTGCCAGCAGTCCCTACTTCTGGTCAGGGACCCACTCCAACCACCACTTT. This chain joins TRBV6-2 or TRBV6-3 and TRBJ1-6, with D possibly matching TRBD1 (5 bases). The germline CDR1 and CDR2 sequences are MNHEY and SVGEGT. This CDR3 contains 17 residues. Trimming stripped 5 bases from V and 18 bases from J, with 32 bases between.

The DNA for the CDR3 is TGTGCCAGCAGTTTCCCGACAGGGTACACTGAAGCTTTCTTT. Its protein is CASSFPTGYTEAFF. The chain employs TRBV12-3 or TRBV12-4 and TRBJ1-1; 7 bases match TRBD1. Germline trimming cut 3 bases from V and 3 bases from J; bases unmatched to any gene: 4. The CDR3 contains 14 residues.

This clonotype was detected ten times or more. The V gene is TRBV10-3, the J gene TRBJ1-2; D ambiguous. V was shortened by 2 bases and J by 4 bases, with 8 bases between the two germline ends. This CDR3 contains 13 residues. The germline V gene has CDR1 ENHRY and CDR2 SYGVKD. The DNA for the CDR3 is TGTGCCATCAGTGAGCTGATCCTCTATGGCTACACCTTC. This sequence encodes CAISELILYGYTF.

Only a few counts were recorded for this clonotype. The gene calls are TRBV19 and TRBJ2-5; D is unclear. The CDR3 length is 15 residues. The V end was cut by 2 bases, the J end by 2 bases, with 12 bases between. Germline V CDR1 and CDR2: LNHDA, SQIVND (reference sequence). The DNA of the CDR3 is TGTGCCAGTAGTATACCCGGGTTGGGGCAAGAGACCCAGTACTTC. Translation gives CASSIPGLGQETQYF.

The V gene is TRBV30, the J gene TRBJ2-1; weak D call: TRBD2 (6 bases). Trimming pared 1 base from V and 2 bases from J, leaving 9 bases between. This CDR3 is 14 amino acids long. Germline CDR1 GTSNPN, CDR2 SVGIG (reference sequence). CDR3 nucleotides: TGTGCCTGGAGTGCGGGACTCACCTACAATGAGCAGTTCTTC. This gives the protein CAWSAGLTYNEQFF. The full variable domain, in which reference TRBV30 and TRBJ2-1 provide the parts outside the CDR3, is SQTIHQWPATLVQPVGSPLSLECTVEGTSNPNLYWYRQAAGRGLQLLFYSVGIGQISSEVPQNLSASRPQDRQFILSSKKLLLSDSGFYLCAWSAGLTYNEQFFGPGTRLTVL.

The V call is TRBV29-1, the J call TRBJ2-2; tentatively, D is TRBD2 (6 bases). Trimming stripped 6 bases from V and 16 bases from J, with 27 bases between. The CDR3 covers 14 residues. Germline V gene sequence: CDR1 SQVTM, CDR2 ANQGSEA. Written as DNA, the CDR3 is TGCAGCGTCGGGGGTCCGGGACTCCAGGACCGGCCGTTTTTT. This sequence encodes CSVGGPGLQDRPFF.

This clonotype appeared many times. The J gene is TRBJ2-1, the V gene TRBV10-1; a weak D match, TRBD1 (6 bases). V was pared by 2 bases and J by 12 bases, with 14 bases between. CDR3 size: 13 residues. CDR1 and CDR2 from the germline V gene are WNHNN and SYGVQD (reference sequence). The CDR3 here is CASSEQGTTGQFF. Here the CDR3 DNA reads TGCGCCAGCAGTGAGCAGGGGACCACCGGGCAGTTCTTC.

This clonotype was seen only a few times. The gene calls are TRBV20-1 and TRBJ2-3; TRBD1 matches at 7 bases. Germline values: CDR1 DFQATT, CDR2 SNEGSKA (reference sequence). This CDR3 has 14 residues. The J segment lost 0 bases and the V segment lost 5 bases, leaving 5 bases of the junction unmatched. Written as DNA, the CDR3 is TGCAGTGCTCCTGACAGGGACAGCACAGATACGCAGTATTTT. Protein product: CSAPDRDSTDTQYF.

This clonotype was picked up many times. This chain connects TRBV7-9 to TRBJ1-5; no firm D call. The V end lost 0 bases, the J end lost 3 bases, and 6 bases lay between the germline ends. CDR3 length: 14 residues. In germline, CDR1 is SEHNR, CDR2 FQNEAQ (reference sequence). The DNA for the CDR3 is TGTGCCAGCAGCTTAGCAGGCCCCAATCAGCCCCAGCATTTT. This translates into CASSLAGPNQPQHF.

This clonotype has only a few counts. The chain combines TRBV20-1 with TRBJ2-5; 11 bases match TRBD1. The germline V gene has CDR1 DFQATT and CDR2 SNEGSKA (reference sequence). Trimming removed 0 bases from V and 5 bases from J; junction bases left unmatched: 5. The CDR3 is 15 residues long. The CDR3 DNA is TGCAGTGCTAGAGACGGACAGGGGGCGTCGGAGACCCAGTACTTC. Translating it yields CSARDGQGASETQYF.

This chain connects TRBV5-1 to TRBJ1-5; a possible D gene is TRBD2 (5 bases). Near its end, the DNA agrees better with TRBJ2-3, so the J call may be wrong. The CDR3 loop spans 15 amino acids. Germline V CDR1 and CDR2: SGHRS, YFSETQ. As DNA, the CDR3 is TGCGCCAGCAGCGCAGACCCTGCGGGCAATCAGCCCCAGTATTTT. Translated: CASSADPAGNQPQYF.

This chain links TRBV7-3 with TRBJ2-7; 7 nucleotides match TRBD1. The V gene end was trimmed by 5 bases and the J gene end by 2 bases; junction bases not matched to a gene: 9. CDR1 and CDR2 (germline): SGHTA, FQGTGA. This CDR3 contains 15 residues. CDR3 region: CASSKKGGPTYEQYF. The CDR3 DNA sequence: TGTGCCAGCAGCAAAAAAGGGGGCCCCACCTACGAGCAGTACTTC.

The rearrangement links TRBV28 to TRBJ1-2, with a possible D match to TRBD1 (5 bases). The CDR3 has 13 residues. The V end was cut by 5 bases, the J end by 10 bases, with 17 bases between. Germline V gene data show CDR1 as MDHEN and CDR2 as SYDVKM. CDR3 sequence: CASSPRGGAPYTF. The CDR3 nucleotides read TGTGCCAGCAGTCCCCGCGGAGGGGCCCCCTACACCTTC.

The genes are TRBV7-9 and TRBJ1-4; possibly TRBD1 for D (6 bases). CDR1 is SEHNR and CDR2 is FQNEAQ in the germline V gene (reference sequence). CDR3 length equals 14 residues. Deletions cut 7 bases from V and 5 bases from J, with 14 bases between. The CDR3 DNA reads as TGTGCCAGCACCGGGGGGCGAAGCAATGAAAAACTGTTTTTT. Protein sequence: CASTGGRSNEKLFF.

The rearrangement uses TRBV7-2 and TRBJ1-1; a possible D gene is TRBD1 (6 bases). Germline CDR1 SGHTA, CDR2 FQGNSA. The V gene lost 4 bases and the J gene lost 0 bases, with 12 bases spanning the gap. This CDR3 has 15 residues. This CDR3 is CASSSSWGLNTEAFF. CDR3 coding DNA: TGTGCCAGCAGCTCTAGCTGGGGGCTGAACACTGAAGCTTTCTTT.

This clonotype was recorded a few times. The rearrangement joins TRBV12-3 or TRBV12-4 to TRBJ1-2; the D is unclear. The CDR3 contains 13 residues. Trimming cost V 6 bases and J 4 bases, with 12 bases left between them. CDR3 sequence (DNA): TGTGCCAGCAGATTGAGGGAGGGCTATGGCTACACCTTC. Protein product: CASRLREGYGYTF.